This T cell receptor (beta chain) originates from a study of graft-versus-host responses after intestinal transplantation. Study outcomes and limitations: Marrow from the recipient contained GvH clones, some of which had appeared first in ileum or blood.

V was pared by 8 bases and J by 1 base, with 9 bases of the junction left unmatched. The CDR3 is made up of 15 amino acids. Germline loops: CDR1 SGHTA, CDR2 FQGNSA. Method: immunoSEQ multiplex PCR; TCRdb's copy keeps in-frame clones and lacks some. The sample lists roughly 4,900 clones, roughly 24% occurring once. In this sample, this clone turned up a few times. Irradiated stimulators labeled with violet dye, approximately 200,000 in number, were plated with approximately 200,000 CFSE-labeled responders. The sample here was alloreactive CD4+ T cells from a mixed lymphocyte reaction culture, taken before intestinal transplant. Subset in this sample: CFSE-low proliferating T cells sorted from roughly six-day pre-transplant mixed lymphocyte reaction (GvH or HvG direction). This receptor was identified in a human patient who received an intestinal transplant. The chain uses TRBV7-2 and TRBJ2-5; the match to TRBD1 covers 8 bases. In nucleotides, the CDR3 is TGTGCCAGCTCCCCCGGGACAGGCCCCCAAGAGACCCAGTACTTC. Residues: CASSPGTGPQETQYF.